Listed here are 25 T cell receptor beta chains from one sample, sequenced in a study of cytotoxic CD8 clonotypes in ibrutinib-treated CLL. Using immunoSEQ multiplex PCR, the repertoire was profiled, and TCRdb retains in-frame clones only, with some absent. The data show hundreds of thousands of clones, around four fifths seen once. The specimen was PBMCs, collected before ibrutinib treatment. All receptors derive from a human donor with chronic lymphocytic leukemia.

This clone was detected only once. The genes are TRBV20-1 and TRBJ2-7; D gene uncertain. Trimming removed 6 bases from V and 2 bases from J, with 8 bases in between. CDR3 length: 11 amino acids. Per germline, CDR1 DFQATT and CDR2 SNEGSKA (reference sequence). In DNA form, the CDR3 reads TGCAGTGCCATAGTAGCCTACGAGCAGTACTTC. This encodes CSAIVAYEQYF.

The chain recombines TRBV5-4 with TRBJ2-7, with 7 bases identical to TRBD1. The trim removed 5 bases at V and 0 bases at J, leaving 5 bases unmatched. This CDR3 comprises 14 residues. Germline loops: CDR1 SGHNT, CDR2 YYREEE (reference sequence). For the CDR3, the DNA is TGTGCCAGCAGAACCAGGGGGAGCTCCTACGAGCAGTACTTC. Its protein product is CASRTRGSSYEQYF.

This chain joins TRBV28 and TRBJ2-5, with 7 bases matching TRBD2. Germline V gene data show CDR1 as MDHEN and CDR2 as SYDVKM. CDR3 length: 15 amino acids. V trimming: 5 bases; J trimming: 4 bases; junction bases outside the gene matches: 10. CDR3 in amino acids: CASSPGLSFRETQYF. In DNA, the CDR3 is TGTGCCAGCAGTCCGGGACTATCCTTCCGAGAGACCCAGTACTTC.

This clone was recorded once. V and J are TRBV11-2 and TRBJ2-7, with 9 positions matching TRBD2. Germline CDR1 reads SGHAT; CDR2 reads FQNNGV. With 4 bases clipped from V and 3 bases from J, the junction kept 10 bases outside the gene matches. The length of the CDR3 is 16 residues. The CDR3 protein is CASSYIAGVTFYEQYF. As DNA, the CDR3 is TGTGCCAGCAGCTACATAGCGGGAGTAACATTCTACGAGCAGTACTTC.

This chain links TRBV7-3 with TRBJ2-1, with D possibly being TRBD1 or TRBD2 (5 bases each). The CDR3 sequence is 13 residues long. Germline CDR1 reads SGHTA; CDR2 reads FQGTGA. Trimming took off 2 bases at V and 6 bases at J, with 8 bases between the two ends. This chain's CDR3 is CASSLLGGNEQFF. Written as DNA, the CDR3 is TGTGCCAGCAGCTTACTTGGGGGCAATGAGCAGTTCTTC.

This sequence joins TRBV5-4 and TRBJ1-1, with 7 bases lining up with TRBD1. The CDR3 has 14 residues. Unmatched junction bases numbered 7, after V lost 3 bases and J lost 5 bases. CDR1 and CDR2 from the germline V gene are SGHNT and YYREEE (reference sequence). CDR3 region: CASSSDRVDTEAFF. CDR3 nucleotide sequence: TGTGCCAGCAGCTCCGACAGGGTAGATACTGAAGCTTTCTTT.

This clone has just a few counts. This chain joins TRBV19 and TRBJ2-7, with 8 bases aligning to TRBD1. CDR3 length: 14 amino acids. Germline trimming cut 6 bases from V and 2 bases from J; bases unmatched to any gene: 6. The V gene's germline CDR1 is LNHDA and CDR2 SQIVND (reference sequence). The chain's CDR3 is CASSRGPGAYEQYF. CDR3 DNA: TGTGCCAGTAGCAGGGGGCCAGGGGCCTACGAGCAGTACTTC. The entire variable domain, with the rest obtained from reference TRBV19 and TRBJ2-7, is as follows: DGGITQSPKYLFRKEGQNVTLSCEQNLNHDAMYWYRQDPGQGLRLIYYSQIVNDFQKGDIAEGYSVSREKKESFPLTVTSAQKNPTAFYLCASSRGPGAYEQYFGPGTRLTVT.

The gene calls are TRBV5-1 and TRBJ2-5; 9 bases are a match to TRBD1. The V and J ends lost 4 bases and 5 bases, in that order; junction bases with no gene match: 6. Germline loops: CDR1 SGHRS, CDR2 YFSETQ. The CDR3 runs to 14 residues. In DNA, the CDR3 is TGCGCCAGCAGCGCCACAGGGGGCGCGGAGACCCAGTACTTC. Amino acids: CASSATGGAETQYF.

V usage is TRBV19 and J usage is TRBJ2-5, with 8 nucleotides matching TRBD2. The CDR3 runs 13 residues. Germline V lookup: CDR1 LNHDA, CDR2 SQIVND (reference sequence). The trim removed 6 bases at V and 3 bases at J, leaving 3 bases unmatched. CDR3: CASRFSGEETQYF. In nucleotides, the CDR3 is TGTGCCAGTAGGTTTAGCGGGGAAGAGACCCAGTACTTC.

The CDR3: CASSSLGNTIYF. DNA for the CDR3: TGTGCCAGCAGCTCCCTAGGAAACACCATATATTTT. The gene calls are TRBV7-9 and TRBJ1-3; D is unclear. The CDR3 runs 12 residues. Trimming shortened V by 4 bases and J by 4 bases, and 5 bases separated the two germline ends. CDR1 is SEHNR and CDR2 is FQNEAQ in the germline V gene (reference sequence).

V is TRBV7-9 and J is TRBJ1-1; D unclear. Germline-derived CDR1 and CDR2 are SEHNR and FQNEAQ (reference sequence). The CDR3 is made up of 12 amino acids. The V and J ends lost 7 bases and 1 base respectively, with 7 bases between them. CDR3 nucleotide sequence: TGTGCCAGCATTGAGTCGAACACTGAAGCTTTCTTT. Protein sequence: CASIESNTEAFF.

The rearrangement joins TRBV28 to TRBJ1-2; D is unclear. The CDR3 totals 13 residues. V shed 4 bases and J shed 0 bases, with 6 bases lying between them. Per germline, CDR1 MDHEN and CDR2 SYDVKM. The chain's CDR3 is CASSYRANYGYTF. The CDR3 coding sequence is TGTGCCAGCAGTTACCGGGCTAACTATGGCTACACCTTC.

The chain employs TRBV7-3 and TRBJ2-1; 7 bases align to TRBD2. There are 15 residues in the CDR3. Unmatched junction bases numbered 1, after V lost 2 bases and J lost 0 bases. CDR1 is SGHTA and CDR2 is FQGTGA in the germline V gene. CDR3 in amino acids: CASSLSGGSYNEQFF. CDR3 nucleotide sequence: TGTGCCAGCAGCTTATCGGGAGGCTCCTACAATGAGCAGTTCTTC. The full variable domain, completed using reference TRBV7-3 and TRBJ2-1, is GAGVSQTPSNKVTEKGKYVELRCDPISGHTALYWYRQSLGQGPEFLIYFQGTGAADDSGLPNDRFFAVRPEGSVSTLKIQRTERGDSAVYLCASSLSGGSYNEQFFGPGTRLTVL.

J is TRBJ1-1 and V is TRBV28, with unresolved D. Trimming removed 1 base at V and 3 bases at J, with 3 bases between. This CDR3 spans 12 amino acids. The germline CDR1 and CDR2 sequences are MDHEN and SYDVKM. In DNA form, the CDR3 reads TGTGCCAGCAGTTTATCCCACACTGAAGCTTTCTTT. It encodes CASSLSHTEAFF.

V usage is TRBV19 and J usage is TRBJ2-5; D may be TRBD2 (6 bases). Looked up from germline, CDR1 is LNHDA and CDR2 is SQIVND (reference sequence). V was pared by 6 bases and J by 4 bases, with 21 bases between. The CDR3 extends over 16 amino acids. CDR3 DNA sequence: TGTGCCAGTAGGGCATTCGGCCAGGGAGCGGGAGAGACCCAGTACTTC. It encodes CASRAFGQGAGETQYF.

This CDR3 reads CASSRFNQPQHF. CDR3 nucleotides: TGTGCCAGCAGTAGATTTAATCAGCCCCAGCATTTT. The chain employs TRBV28 and TRBJ1-5; D not resolved. This CDR3 contains 12 residues. CDR1 MDHEN and CDR2 SYDVKM come from the germline V gene. V was shortened by 5 bases and J by 4 bases, with 6 bases between the two germline ends.

Comments on this clone: The identical CDR3 is also encoded by other nucleotide sequences in the sample. The J gene is TRBJ2-5, the V gene TRBV4-3; D is uncertain. Germline loops: CDR1 LGHNA, CDR2 YSLEER. The CDR3 totals 13 residues. Trimming took 1 base from V and 2 from J, leaving 5 bases between them. The CDR3 here is CASSQGGQETQYF. In DNA, the CDR3 is TGCGCCAGCAGCCAAGGGGGACAAGAGACCCAGTACTTC.

The rearrangement joins TRBV11-1 to TRBJ2-2; maybe TRBD2 (6 bases). CDR3 length equals 16 residues. Trimming cost V 9 bases and J 3 bases, with 20 bases left between them. From germline, CDR1 is SGHAT and CDR2 FQDESV (reference sequence). CDR3 nucleotides: TGTGCCAGTCAAGACCGCCGGGACTCTGACACCGGGGAGCTGTTTTTT. Amino acid sequence: CASQDRRDSDTGELFF.

The chain links TRBV30 to TRBJ1-4; tentatively, D is TRBD1 (5 bases). The CDR3 consists of 16 residues. Germline lookup yields CDR1 GTSNPN and CDR2 SVGIG (reference sequence). V lost 1 base to trimming and J lost 7 bases, with 19 bases between them. CDR3: CAWSASGHGTGEKLFF. CDR3 bases: TGTGCCTGGAGTGCCTCAGGGCATGGTACGGGTGAAAAACTGTTTTTT.

The rearrangement uses TRBV6-5 and TRBJ2-7; 8 bases align to TRBD2. J was trimmed by 4 bases and V by 6 bases; bases with no gene match: 5. This CDR3 contains 13 residues. The germline V gene encodes CDR1 MNHEY and CDR2 SVGAGI. The chain's CDR3 is CASSRGGRYEQYF. The CDR3 DNA reads TGTGCCAGCAGCCGGGGGGGGCGGTACGAGCAGTACTTC.

The chain employs TRBV11-2 and TRBJ1-1, with D possibly TRBD1 on 5 matching bases. CDR3 length equals 18 residues. V was trimmed by 5 bases and J by 5 bases, leaving 27 bases between them. Germline V gene data show CDR1 as SGHAT and CDR2 as FQNNGV. The CDR3 nucleotides are TGTGCCAGCAGCCCCCTCTTTGGGGGTCCCTCCGGTGGGACTGAAGCTTTCTTT. Translating gives CASSPLFGGPSGGTEAFF. Using reference TRBV11-2 and TRBJ1-1 for the parts outside the CDR3, the full variable domain is EAGVAQSPRYKIIEKRQSVAFWCNPISGHATLYWYQQILGQGPKLLIQFQNNGVVDDSQLPKDRFSAERLKGVDSTLKIQPAKLEDSAVYLCASSPLFGGPSGGTEAFFGQGTRLTVV.

The rearrangement uses TRBV5-1 and TRBJ2-2, with D uncertain. The CDR3 totals 14 residues. The germline V gene has CDR1 SGHRS and CDR2 YFSETQ. V lost 1 base and J lost 0, with 4 bases in between. CDR3 sequence (DNA): TGCGCCAGCAGCTTGTGGCCGAACACCGGGGAGCTGTTTTTT. Encoded protein: CASSLWPNTGELFF. The variable domain in full, completed from reference TRBV5-1 and TRBJ2-2, reads KAGVTQTPRYLIKTRGQQVTLSCSPISGHRSVSWYQQTPGQGLQFLFEYFSETQRNKGNFPGRFSGRQFSNSRSEMNVSTLELGDSALYLCASSLWPNTGELFFGEGSRLTVL.

The V and J genes are TRBV29-1 and TRBJ2-1; no reliable D call. The CDR3 is made up of 12 amino acids. Deletions cut 0 bases from V and 7 bases from J, with 7 bases between. Per germline, CDR1 SQVTM and CDR2 ANQGSEA. The CDR3 spells CSVEDSTNEQFF. CDR3 nucleotide sequence: TGCAGCGTTGAAGATTCGACGAATGAGCAGTTCTTC.

The chain uses TRBV7-2 and TRBJ2-7, with D unresolved. The germline V gene encodes CDR1 SGHTA and CDR2 FQGNSA. V lost 2 bases, J lost 0 bases, and 11 bases lay in between. This CDR3 has 15 residues. The CDR3 nucleotides are TGTGCCAGCAGCTTACTTGGTAAGGGCTCCTACGAGCAGTACTTC. It translates to CASSLLGKGSYEQYF.

The gene calls are TRBV15 and TRBJ2-5, with 7 bases lining up with TRBD2. V lost 1 base and J lost 11; bases outside the gene matches: 7. The CDR3 contains 13 residues. In germline, CDR1 is LNHNV, CDR2 YYDKDF (reference sequence). DNA for the CDR3: TGTGCCACCAGCAGAGCCGGACTAGTTTCTCAGTACTTC. It specifies CATSRAGLVSQYF.